The 19 T cell receptor beta chains reported below all come from one sample, sequenced in a study of blood T cells in healthy people across ages. Through a sample-barcoded 5' primer and a J-beta primer mix, a second PCR was run for roughly 7 to 12 cycles. One entry per CDR3 protein results from TCRdb running MiXCR on the 5' RACE reads. The profile shows roughly 640,000 distinct CDR3 sequences, approximately 30% of them singletons. Sequenced: blood. The receptors shown here come from a woman of 80 years or more in good health.

The V gene is TRBV27, the J gene TRBJ1-4; 9 nucleotides line up with TRBD1. Germline trimming cut 5 bases from V and 7 bases from J; bases unmatched to any gene: 11. Germline lookup yields CDR1 MNHEY and CDR2 SMNVEV (reference sequence). The CDR3 totals 16 residues. Here the CDR3 DNA reads TGTGCCAGCAGTCGTACCGGGACAGGGACGCGTGAAAAACTGTTTTTT. Translation gives CASSRTGTGTREKLFF.

This sequence joins TRBV9 and TRBJ1-6; 8 bases align to TRBD1. The CDR3 covers 17 residues. Germline-derived CDR1 and CDR2 are SGDLS and YYNGEE. V dropped 4 bases and J dropped 8; count of bases not matched to a gene: 14. The CDR3 spells CASSRRPSGGRDSPLHF. For the CDR3, the DNA is TGTGCCAGCAGCCGTAGGCCTTCAGGGGGCAGAGATTCACCCCTCCACTTT.

V gene TRBV6-6 combines with J gene TRBJ1-1; D unresolved. Germline V lookup: CDR1 MNHNY, CDR2 SVGAGI (reference sequence). The CDR3 contains 12 residues. V was cut by 4 bases and J by 7 bases, with 10 bases left in between. The CDR3 reads CASSLDLGEAFF. CDR3 DNA: TGTGCCAGCAGTTTAGATCTCGGTGAAGCTTTCTTT.

This chain connects TRBV20-1 to TRBJ2-5; 10 nucleotides align to TRBD1. The J call is in doubt because the DNA end fits TRBJ2-7 better. CDR1 and CDR2 (germline): DFQATT, SNEGSKA (reference sequence). The CDR3 contains 15 residues. The CDR3 nucleotides read TGCAGTGCTAGAGGAGACCGGGACAGGGGTTACGAGCAGTACTTC. It is translated as CSARGDRDRGYEQYF.

The chain carries TRBV7-2 and TRBJ2-2, with 11 bases aligning to TRBD2. The CDR3 runs to 16 residues. The germline V gene has CDR1 SGHTA and CDR2 FQGNSA. Trimming at V came to 2 bases and at J to 5 bases, leaving 4 bases not matched to a gene. The CDR3 sequence is CASSLWTSGPTGELFF. CDR3 bases: TGTGCCAGCAGCTTATGGACTAGCGGGCCGACCGGGGAGCTGTTTTTT.

The chain links TRBV10-3 to TRBJ2-2, with 8 bases that match TRBD1. CDR1 ENHRY and CDR2 SYGVKD come from the germline V gene. Unmatched junction bases numbered 4, after V lost 9 bases and J lost 4 bases. The CDR3 is 13 amino acids. CDR3 nucleotides: TGTGCCATGACAGGGGCGGGCACCGGGGAGCTGTTTTTT. Amino acids: CAMTGAGTGELFF.

The V and J genes are TRBV30 and TRBJ1-5, with D hard to call. The CDR3 has 13 residues. V dropped 2 bases and J dropped 4 bases, with 9 bases sitting between them. Per the germline V gene, CDR1 is GTSNPN and CDR2 is SVGIG (reference sequence). The CDR3 sequence: CAWSSKRNQPQHF. The CDR3 DNA reads TGTGCCTGGAGTTCCAAGAGGAATCAGCCCCAGCATTTT.

This rearrangement joins TRBV19 to TRBJ2-3, with D possibly matching TRBD2 (7 bases). Deletions cut 2 bases from V and 0 bases from J, with 9 bases between. Germline values: CDR1 LNHDA, CDR2 SQIVND (reference sequence). This CDR3 is 15 amino acids long. CDR3 bases: TGTGCCAGTAGTATACGGGGGGCAAGCACAGATACGCAGTATTTT. Amino acids: CASSIRGASTDTQYF.

CDR3 sequence reads: CASSLDGLEGQPQHF. CDR3 nucleotides: TGCGCCAGCAGCTTGGATGGGTTGGAGGGGCAGCCCCAGCATTTT. The gene calls are TRBV5-1 and TRBJ1-5; a possible D gene is TRBD1 (5 bases). Trimming took 0 bases from V and 7 from J, leaving 14 bases between them. The CDR3 is made up of 15 amino acids. Germline V gene data show CDR1 as SGHRS and CDR2 as YFSETQ.

This clonotype showed up many times. The rearrangement links TRBV7-2 to TRBJ2-3; D not resolved. The V gene lost 4 bases and the J gene lost 5 bases, with 4 bases spanning the gap. Germline values: CDR1 SGHTA, CDR2 FQGNSA. This CDR3 is built from 11 residues. As DNA, the CDR3 is TGTGCCAGCAGCTCTAGAGATACGCAGTATTTT. Translating gives CASSSRDTQYF.

This clonotype was observed many times. V gene TRBV5-1 combines with J gene TRBJ1-5, with a tentative D call TRBD1 (5 bases). This CDR3 contains 14 residues. V was shortened by 9 bases and J by 0 bases, with 13 bases between the two germline ends. CDR1 is SGHRS and CDR2 is YFSETQ in the germline V gene. The chain's CDR3 is CAIPGLYSNQPQHF. The DNA of the CDR3 is TGCGCCATTCCGGGACTTTATAGCAATCAGCCCCAGCATTTT.

This clonotype was found once. The chain has TRBV6-2 or TRBV6-3 and TRBJ2-5; 8 bases are a match to TRBD1. Germline CDR1 and CDR2: MNHEY and SVGEGT. This CDR3 has 14 amino acids. The ends lost 2 bases at V and 11 bases at J; junction bases unmatched: 10. CDR3 sequence (DNA): TGTGCCAGCAGTTACCCCGGAAACAGGGGGAAGCAGTACTTC. It codes for CASSYPGNRGKQYF.

In its sample, this clonotype was seen many times. V usage is TRBV7-3 and J usage is TRBJ1-2; D ambiguous. CDR1 SGHTA and CDR2 FQGTGA come from the germline V gene. V lost 5 bases, J lost 5 bases, and 9 bases lay in between. The CDR3 length is 12 residues. CDR3 in DNA: TGTGCCAGCAGCCCTCCGAAGTATGGCTACACCTTC. Encoded protein: CASSPPKYGYTF.

About this clonotype itself: Since a much larger clone is just one base distant, this may be a read error. The chain couples TRBV2 to TRBJ1-1, with D possibly TRBD1 on 6 matching bases. From germline, CDR1 is SNHLY and CDR2 FYNNEI. The CDR3 has 14 residues. The CDR3 reads CASILDRPNIEAFF. The CDR3 nucleotides read TGTGCCAGCATCTTGGACAGACCCAACATTGAAGCTTTCTTT. The full variable domain, with the rest looked up from reference TRBV2 and TRBJ1-1, is EPEVTQTPSHQVTQMGQEVILRCVPISNHLYFYWYRQILGQKVEFLVSFYNNEISEKSEIFDDQFSVERPDGSNFTLKIRSTKLEDSAMYFCASILDRPNIEAFFGQGTRLTVV.

The V call is TRBV7-8, the J call TRBJ2-7; D is possibly TRBD1 or TRBD2 (6 bases each). Germline-derived CDR1 and CDR2 are SGHVS and FQNEAQ. Trimming pared 5 bases from V and 6 bases from J, leaving 17 bases between. This CDR3 region has 14 residues. The CDR3 spells CASSRGHSSVEQYF. CDR3 sequence (DNA): TGTGCCAGCAGCCGGGGGCACAGTTCGGTCGAGCAGTACTTC. Full variable domain (rest looked up from reference TRBV7-8 and TRBJ2-7): GAGVSQSPRYKVAKRGQDVALRCDPISGHVSLFWYQQALGQGPEFLTYFQNEAQLDKSGLPSDRFFAERPEGSVSTLKIQRTQQEDSAVYLCASSRGHSSVEQYFGPGTRLTVT.

With respect to this clonotype: Given a much more abundant clone one base away, this may be a read error. The V call is TRBV2, the J call TRBJ2-5, with 10 bases lining up with TRBD2. CDR3 size: 15 residues. The junction had 16 bases not matched to a gene; V was cut back by 7 bases and J by 11 bases. Germline V lookup: CDR1 SNHLY, CDR2 FYNNEI. The CDR3 reads CASKSLAGGLDEQYF. The CDR3 region has the DNA TGTGCCAGCAAAAGTTTAGCGGGGGGACTTGATGAGCAGTACTTC. Complete variable domain (other parts from reference TRBV2 and TRBJ2-5): EPEVTQTPSHQVTQMGQEVILRCVPISNHLYFYWYRQILGQKVEFLVSFYNNEISEKSEIFDDQFSVERPDGSNFTLKIRSTKLEDSAMYFCASKSLAGGLDEQYFGPGTRLLVL.

The chain is built from TRBV6-6 and TRBJ2-3; D is ambiguous. Deletions cut 0 bases from V and 2 bases from J, with 12 bases between. Germline V gives CDR1 MNHNY, CDR2 SVGAGI (reference sequence). The CDR3 is 16 amino acids. This CDR3 is CASSYSIGRNTDTQYF. CDR3 in DNA: TGTGCCAGCAGTTACTCGATTGGTAGAAACACAGATACGCAGTATTTT.

The chain employs TRBV7-2 and TRBJ2-7; 10 bases align to TRBD2. CDR1 is SGHTA and CDR2 is FQGNSA in the germline V gene. J gave up 7 bases and V 5 bases, and 11 bases lay outside the gene matches. The CDR3 is made up of 15 amino acids. The CDR3 coding sequence is TGTGCCAGCAGCCTGACGAGCGGGGGGGCCAAGGAGCAGTACTTC. Translated: CASSLTSGGAKEQYF.

The chain joins TRBV5-1 to TRBJ2-1; 9 nucleotides align to TRBD1. The junction had 7 bases not matched to a gene; V was cut back by 5 bases and J by 4 bases. Germline CDR1 is SGHRS and CDR2 is YFSETQ. The CDR3 extends over 15 amino acids. The DNA of the CDR3 is TGCGCCAGCAGAGGACAGGGGAGGGATTACAATGAGCAGTTCTTC. Translated, it gives CASRGQGRDYNEQFF. The entire variable domain, with the rest obtained from reference TRBV5-1 and TRBJ2-1, is as follows: KAGVTQTPRYLIKTRGQQVTLSCSPISGHRSVSWYQQTPGQGLQFLFEYFSETQRNKGNFPGRFSGRQFSNSRSEMNVSTLELGDSALYLCASRGQGRDYNEQFFGPGTRLTVL.